One TCR beta chain is described in this entry. The sample belongs to a study of blood T cell repertoires in COVID-19. Original analysis: Nucleated cell counts were estimated from reference gene primer amplification. Measured with immunoSEQ multiplex PCR; TCRdb has only the in-frame clones, and not every one. Clone size and the V and J calls come from that table; the DNA yielded D and trimming. The sample includes 100,000 to 150,000 clones, around 81% of them seen just once. Germline V lookup: CDR1 DFQATT, CDR2 SNEGSKA (reference sequence). V was pared by 2 bases and J by 5 bases, with 4 bases between. The CDR3 length is 10 residues.

Sequenced material: peripheral blood. This chain connects TRBV20-1 to TRBJ2-7, with no clear D. The TCR sequence derives from a man aged 55-75 years with acute or convalescent COVID-19. For the CDR3, the DNA is TGCAGTGCTAGATTAGACGAGCAGTACTTC. Protein sequence: CSARLDEQYF.